The 13 T cell receptor beta chains reported below all come from one sample, sequenced in a study of blood T cell repertoires in COVID-19 (dated by TCRdb to 2020 to 2021). The library was made by the immunoSEQ multiplex PCR assay. The table comes from immuneACCESS by way of TCRdb, which keeps in-frame sequences with V and J called. Part of the clones is missing from these tables; in studies checked, under half for an unresolved V gene and the rest for unknown reasons. The table for this sample lists around 200,000 clones; over 75% of them were counted only once. About 3.3% of the sample belongs to the ten largest clones. The sample was peripheral blood. The receptors were sampled from a man between 60 and 75 years old with acute or convalescent COVID-19.

Note on this clone: Different DNA sequences within this sample yield the same CDR3. The chain is built from TRBV7-3 and TRBJ2-2; perhaps TRBD2 as D (6 bases). The CDR3 consists of 15 residues. Trimming pared 2 bases from V and 0 bases from J, leaving 7 bases between. Germline assignment: CDR1 SGHTA and CDR2 FQGTGA. CDR3 sequence: CASSLGGSNTGELFF. In DNA, the CDR3 is TGTGCCAGCAGCTTAGGAGGGTCGAACACCGGGGAGCTGTTTTTT.

The rearrangement uses TRBV7-8 and TRBJ1-5; the D is unclear. Trimming stripped 1 base from V and 7 bases from J, with 8 bases between. This CDR3 is built from 13 residues. CDR1 is SGHVS and CDR2 is FQNEAQ in the germline V gene. In DNA, the CDR3 is TGTGCCAGCAGCTTAGACGGGTGGCAGCCCCAGCATTTT. It yields the protein CASSLDGWQPQHF. Complete variable domain (other parts from reference TRBV7-8 and TRBJ1-5): GAGVSQSPRYKVAKRGQDVALRCDPISGHVSLFWYQQALGQGPEFLTYFQNEAQLDKSGLPSDRFFAERPEGSVSTLKIQRTQQEDSAVYLCASSLDGWQPQHFGDGTRLSIL.

The chain recombines TRBV6-4 with TRBJ1-2; D perhaps matches TRBD1 (6 bases). This CDR3 has 16 residues. CDR1 and CDR2 (germline): MRHNA, SNTAGT. Between the trimmed V and J ends, which lost 5 bases and 7 bases, there was a span of 23 bases. CDR3 nucleotides: TGTGCCAGCAGTACCTCCGCCAATACAGGGCCTAGTGGCTACACCTTC. As protein: CASSTSANTGPSGYTF.

This clone has just a few counts. The chain joins TRBV6-2 or TRBV6-3 to TRBJ2-1; possibly TRBD2 for D (6 bases). CDR3 length equals 15 residues. Germline loops: CDR1 MNHEY, CDR2 SVGEGT. V shed 6 bases and J shed 2 bases, with 14 bases lying between them. The chain's CDR3 is CASSASAGTYNEQFF. The CDR3 coding sequence is TGTGCCAGCAGCGCATCAGCGGGTACCTACAATGAGCAGTTCTTC.

This chain uses TRBV4-1 with TRBJ1-1; D possibly corresponds to TRBD1 (6 bases). Germline assignment: CDR1 MGHRA and CDR2 YSYEKL. The V gene lost 4 bases and the J gene lost 1 base, with 19 bases spanning the gap. The CDR3 is 17 residues long. CDR3 protein: CASSPRGGGSKNTEAFF. CDR3 coding DNA: TGCGCCAGCAGCCCCCGCGGGGGGGGCTCGAAGAACACTGAAGCTTTCTTT.

The chain uses TRBV4-2 and TRBJ2-7, with TRBD2 matching over 10 bases. V shed 0 bases, J shed 4 bases, and the junction held 15 bases outside the gene matches. This CDR3 spans 19 amino acids. Looked up from germline, CDR1 is LGHNA and CDR2 is YNFKEQ. DNA for the CDR3: TGTGCCAGCAGCCAAGATTCCCATTGGATGACTAGCGGGCGTTACGAGCAGTACTTC. It codes for CASSQDSHWMTSGRYEQYF.

The V gene is TRBV27, the J gene TRBJ2-1; D gene uncertain. The CDR3 has 12 amino acids. V was pared by 4 bases and J by 12 bases, with 13 bases between. Germline V lookup: CDR1 MNHEY, CDR2 SMNVEV (reference sequence). The CDR3 loop reads CASSSLGWRQFF. In nucleotides, the CDR3 is TGTGCCAGCAGTTCCCTCGGATGGAGGCAGTTCTTC.

The chain couples TRBV4-2 to TRBJ2-1; tentative D call: TRBD2 (6 bases). This CDR3 has 16 amino acids. Trimming removed 1 base at V and 11 bases at J, with 21 bases between. The V gene's germline CDR1 is LGHNA and CDR2 YNFKEQ. Here the CDR3 reads CASSQASSTSSPQQFF. The CDR3 nucleotides are TGTGCCAGCAGCCAAGCTTCTTCTACTAGCTCCCCACAGCAGTTCTTC.

V and J are TRBV11-2 and TRBJ2-1; 7 positions match TRBD2. The trim removed 6 bases at V and 6 bases at J, leaving 8 bases unmatched. The CDR3 length is 14 residues. Germline CDR1 reads SGHAT; CDR2 reads FQNNGV. The CDR3 spells CASRRAGVSNEQFF. DNA of the CDR3: TGTGCCAGCAGGCGGGCGGGAGTCTCCAATGAGCAGTTCTTC.

V gene TRBV28 combines with J gene TRBJ2-2; 8 bases fit TRBD1. The J segment lost 6 bases and the V segment lost 4 bases, leaving 7 bases of the junction unmatched. This CDR3 is built from 15 residues. CDR1 MDHEN and CDR2 SYDVKM come from the germline V gene. For the CDR3, the DNA is TGTGCCAGCAGTTCCCCGGACAGGGACGCCGGGGAGCTGTTTTTT. It encodes CASSSPDRDAGELFF.

The rearrangement joins TRBV20-1 to TRBJ2-5, with D unresolved. The CDR3 extends over 11 amino acids. The V end lost 2 bases, the J end lost 5 bases, and 6 bases lay between the germline ends. CDR1 and CDR2 from the germline V gene are DFQATT and SNEGSKA (reference sequence). The CDR3 region has the DNA TGCAGTGCTAGACTCTCGGAGACCCAGTACTTC. As protein: CSARLSETQYF.

This chain uses TRBV3-1 (or the pseudogene TRBV3-2) with TRBJ2-3; D remains unclear. With 0 bases removed from V and 4 bases from J, the gap between germline ends came to 14 bases. The germline V gene encodes CDR1 LGHDT and CDR2 YNNKEL (reference sequence). There are 16 residues in the CDR3. This CDR3 is CASSQDFQATPDTQYF. The CDR3 DNA is TGTGCCAGCAGCCAAGATTTCCAGGCCACCCCAGATACGCAGTATTTT.

With regard to this clone: Its ends do not fully match the called genes, so a read error is possible. The CDR3 is CASSPDSAGETQYF. In DNA form, the CDR3 reads TGTGCTAGCAGCCCGGACTCCGCCGGAGAGACCCAGTACTTC. The chain couples TRBV7-7 to TRBJ2-5; the D gene is possibly TRBD2 (5 bases). The CDR3 length is 14 residues. From germline, CDR1 is SSHAT and CDR2 FNYEAQ (reference sequence).